Here is one T cell receptor beta chain with its context. Its antigen is unknown. At one of its ends the junction is not consistent with the germline gene, which may arise from a read error. TCR beta CDR3 regions were amplified from RNA. Using the HTBI primer set, a first-round RT-PCR was run on the TCR CDR3. TCRdb passed the multiplex PCR reads through MiXCR, listing each CDR3 protein once. The top ten hold more than 7% of the sample, which has around 660,000 distinct CDR3 sequences, roughly 46% seen once. The data were obtained in a study of T cells in Graves' hyperthyroidism and ophthalmopathy. Whole-study results and caveats: Appearing also in blood were most of the thyroid clonotypes expanded above 0.001. Before onset, ophthalmopathy was predicted by the model a median around 6 months earlier.

Germline lookup yields CDR1 SQVTM and CDR2 ANQGSEA. The CDR3 extends over 11 amino acids. Uncontrolled infection, other autoimmune disease, pregnancy or lactation excluded patients. The sequencing sample was made of peripheral blood or thyroid tissue (not recorded which). The V and J genes are TRBV29-1 and TRBJ1-2, with 7 positions matching TRBD1. This receptor was taken from an adult man with Graves' disease, either hyperthyroidism or ophthalmopathy (not recorded which). In nucleotides, the CDR3 is TGTGCCCAGACAGGGTCATACGGCTACACCTTC. This translates into CAQTGSYGYTF.